The clone carrying this T cell receptor (beta chain) has more than one count but fewer than ten. This record comes from a study of blood T cell repertoires in COVID-19. Background on the study: T cells, B-cell-depleted T cells, or PBMCs supplied cDNA or gDNA.

This CDR3 is 13 amino acids long. Germline CDR1 SNHLY, CDR2 FYNNEI. Trimming took off 6 bases at V and 8 bases at J, with 13 bases between the two ends. Per the original data handling: Cell counts per sample came from amplifying reference gene primers. TCRdb's copy holds only in-frame clones and misses some; the assay was immunoSEQ multiplex PCR. V and J calls and clone size follow that table, whereas D and trimming were derived from the DNA. This table holds some 250,000 clones, about 90% found once. The receptor was derived from a human donor in a cohort exposed to, infected with or recovered from COVID-19 (not recorded which). The donor label of this sample is uncertain. The sequenced sample consisted of PBMCs or T cells enriched from blood (not recorded which). This rearrangement joins TRBV2 to TRBJ1-4, with D perhaps TRBD1 (5 bases). In DNA form, the CDR3 reads TGTGCCAGCAGGGGGCTCTCAGGGGAAAAACTGTTTTTT. Residues: CASRGLSGEKLFF. The full variable domain, completed using reference TRBV2 and TRBJ1-4, is EPEVTQTPSHQVTQMGQEVILRCVPISNHLYFYWYRQILGQKVEFLVSFYNNEISEKSEIFDDQFSVERPDGSNFTLKIRSTKLEDSAMYFCASRGLSGEKLFFGSGTQLSVL.